The rows below give T cell receptor beta chains drawn from one sample of a study of blood T cell repertoires in COVID-19. Clones were sequenced by immunoSEQ multiplex PCR, and TCRdb holds only the in-frame ones, with some missing. The table includes roughly 87,000 clones, 89% detected once. Sequencing was done on a sample of peripheral blood. The receptors stem from a woman older than 75 with active COVID-19. Both conserved end residues are part of each CDR3.

V gene	CDR3 protein
TRBV6-5	CASRGGSPYNEQFF
TRBV7-3	CASSPRGSAYNEQFF
TRBV5-1	CASSFTGSNQPQHF
TRBV11-3	CASSREGVAGELFF
TRBV7-6	CASSLRLAEQETQYF
TRBV6-2/TRBV6-3	CASSPTGRGYGYTF
TRBV4-3	CASRGQGSSEQYF
TRBV4-2	CASSQGAGGPGELFF
TRBV24-1	CATSDVSGRADTGELFF
TRBV2	CASSGRLASTDTQYF
TRBV7-2	CASSLTRGATNEKLFF
TRBV7-2	CASSLIRTGVYGYTF
TRBV27	CASSARGIAYNEQFF
TRBV12-3/TRBV12-4	CASGRQGLYGYTF
TRBV9	CASSAPWRGDYTGELFF
TRBV18	CASSPGQEGEKLFF
TRBV7-2	CASSAHSSGRGAGELFF
TRBV28	CASSLYGTGQNQPQHF
TRBV5-6	CASSSGWGDNQPQHF
TRBV7-8	CASSLGSPYEQYF
TRBV5-6	CASSRRGWVGEKLFF
TRBV9	CASSAPGGRGSGTGDTQYF
TRBV7-2	CASSLAGSAQTYEQYF
TRBV5-8	CASSFVGSGSTLGTDTQYF
TRBV4-2	CASSQSGPGTGIYGYTF
TRBV19	CASVNRGPTEAFF
TRBV7-3	CASSSQRDSLIQYF
TRBV28	CASSLGTTRMNTEAFF
TRBV25-1	CDRLRKNIQYF
TRBV6-5	CASRMTSGGDTQYF
TRBV7-3	CASSFSPGSSYNEQFF
TRBV28	CASSPPGGGWWEQFF
TRBV5-6	CASSFQGFDYGYTF
TRBV7-9	CASSFNPGTGNTGELFF
TRBV5-4	CASSLDPYSGNTIYF
TRBV21-1	CASRGLDFYEQYF
TRBV11-2	CASSRERQETQYF
TRBV3-1/TRBV3-2	CASSYKTDTQYF
TRBV5-1	CASSTGLAGDPFTDTQYF
TRBV3-1/TRBV3-2	CASSPPQGNRYGYTF
TRBV2	CASMPRGPEAFF
TRBV18	CASSPRGGRAPLGGANVLTF
TRBV25-1	CASSETGYYGYTF
TRBV7-2	CASSLGLPHNQPQHF
TRBV6-5	CASSYSGGLIYEQYF
TRBV19	CASSIVGLAGGSSYNEQFF
TRBV6-2/TRBV6-3	CASSDGLAGGHGELFF
TRBV18	CASSPDGGGGEQYF
TRBV30	CAWRGRTDTQYF
TRBV5-1	CASSLGLLAGGYNEQFF
TRBV6-1	CASSGPRSVGANVLTF
TRBV3-1/TRBV3-2	CASSQGELYGYTF
TRBV19	CASSRLAGEAYEQFF
TRBV11-1	CASSTRQGANTGELFF